This T cell receptor (beta chain) originates from a study of tacrolimus-resistant gene-edited T cells for transplant recipients (dated by TCRdb to the early 2020s). At the level of the whole study: Clonality and clone numbers were compared by TCRbeta sequencing between expanded FKBP12 knockout and unedited CMV-specific T cell products. As a safety check, repertoire sequencing was performed to rule out transformation-driven clonal outgrowth after gene editing. Sequencing was performed for two donors, with one unedited and one FKBP12 knockout CMV-specific T cell product contributed by each donor.

Genomic DNA was used for TCRbeta sequencing, which was performed through the immunoSEQ service. In the authors' own workflow: Using immunoSEQ ANALYZER 3.0, the repertoires were analyzed for Morisita similarity, clonality, top-10 clone coverage and total clone counts. Clonality was scaled such that a value of 1 indicated a monoclonal product and lower values indicated more diverse products. The immuneACCESS repertoire file appears here via TCRdb, limited to in-frame rearrangements. These files lack a portion of the clones; in checked studies, under half of the deficit traces to unresolved V genes, and the cause of the others is not known. That table furnishes V, J and clone size, whereas the DNA furnished D and trimming. The sample yields some 850 clones; 37% were counted once. The ten largest account for more than 65% of the sample. Looking up the germline V gene (reference sequence) yields CDR1 MNHEY and CDR2 SMNVEV. The CDR3 goes from the cysteine to the phenylalanine over 16 residues. Kept here is only the CDR3 DNA, which spans 48 bases and is read in frame from base 1. V sheds 4 bases and J sheds 1 base, leaving 15 bases between their ends.

This clone was detected a few times. No per-base quality is available; no much larger clone lies one base away. Overall study outcomes, separate from this receptor: It was concluded by the authors that the TCRbeta repertoire was not drastically skewed by gene editing and that excessive clonal expansion was not caused by gene editing. No Morisita similarity was observed between repertoires from different donors, whereas high similarity was observed between knockout and unedited products from the same donor. Repertoire comparisons (Figure 5) were based on n = 2. Knockout and unedited products had comparable clonality, top-10 clone read coverage, and total clone numbers.

The treatment or condition tag for this specimen amounts to: CRISPR-Cas9 RNP knockout of FKBP12 using synthetic sgRNA#2. PBMCs were stimulated for under seven hours with overlapping CMV pp65 and IE-1 peptide pools before enrichment with an IFNgamma secretion assay kit. On day 7, FKBP12 knockout was carried out by electroporation of Cas9 ribonucleoprotein with an Amaxa 4D-Nucleofector. Enriched CMV-specific T cells were expanded in culture with recombinant human IL-7 and IL-15. The T cell products were kept in culture for about 19 days and then cryopreserved. CMV-specific T cells were enriched from PBMCs by IFNgamma secretion after activation. Ribonucleoprotein complexes contained recombinant Streptococcus pyogenes Cas9 protein precomplexed with FKBP12-specific sgRNA. Synthetic sgRNA#2 was chosen for later experiments because it was the most effective guide and the GMP-preferred guide.

Recombination connected TRBV27 to TRBJ2-3; the best D guess is TRBD1, with 6 bases matching. The clonotype originates from a human donor in good health, a blood donor. Sequenced here: a CMV-specific product grown in culture, sampled from cells with FKBP12 knockout. The sample's cell subset or site label is to be understood as: expanded CMV-specific T cell product isolated by IFNgamma secretion after CMV peptide stimulation. The nucleotide sequence is TGTGCCAGCAGTTCATGGGGGCCCCACGGCACAGATACGCAGTATTTT. Its protein product is CASSSWGPHGTDTQYF.